This T cell receptor (beta chain) was captured in a study of blood T cell repertoires in COVID-19 (dated by TCRdb to the early 2020s). About the full investigation: Collaborator samples came from the United States, Italy and Spain and covered acute and convalescent phases of COVID-19. The material from the prospective study consisted of cDNA or gDNA derived from T cells, B-cell-depleted T cells, or PBMCs. The dataset comprised deeply sampled blood TCRbeta repertoires from subjects exposed to, actively infected with, or recovered from COVID-19. The repertoires were released in a freely available public database meant as a resource for research on the immune response to SARS-CoV-2. The samples were drawn from two sources: the first 160 participants of the ongoing ImmuneRACE study, and about 1,300 subjects contributed by 6 global collaborators. The sample metadata nearly always contained a de-identified subject ID, COVID-19 status, age in years and sex. Where available, HLA class I and class II types were taken from metadata supplied by the sample provider and were not determined by assay-based typing. Study-wide findings and limitations: The amount of clinical and demographic metadata varied by source and participant and was provided uncurated.

Collaborating institutions collected whole blood in K2EDTA tubes following their own protocols. Collaborator samples were shipped for TCRbeta analysis as frozen whole blood, isolated PBMCs, or DNA extracted from either sample type. Details on this clone: It lacks a known antigen. Base-call qualities are not available, and no considerably larger clone is one nucleotide away.

The immunoSEQ Assay, a bias-controlled multiplex PCR, was used to amplify TCRbeta CDR3 regions from genomic DNA. Processing in the source paper ran as follows. The number of nucleated cells in each sample was estimated by amplification of reference gene primers within the assay. To quantify the absolute abundance of each unique TCRbeta CDR3 rearrangement, sequence reads were collapsed and filtered. Productive Simpson clonality was computed per sample as the square root of Simpson's diversity index over productive rearrangements. Imported from immuneACCESS, the table was reduced by TCRdb to in-frame sequences with V and J called. These copies leave out some clones; in studies compared against another copy, an unresolved V gene accounts for under half, and the cause of the remainder is not known. V, J and clone size are taken as reported in that table, and D and trimming were inferred from the DNA itself. The sample table contains under 250,000 clones; only one count was recorded for around four fifths of them. The ten largest clonotypes hold around 6.8% of the sample.

This TCR derives from an older woman with active or convalescent COVID-19. Material: peripheral blood.

The CDR3 protein sequence reads: CASIDRGTEVYGYTF. The DNA sequence is given as TGTGCCAGCATTGACAGGGGAACGGAGGTCTATGGCTACACCTTC. The V gene is TRBV2 and the J gene is TRBJ1-2; the central 8 bases match TRBD1. V has 7 bases trimmed and J has 4 bases trimmed; junction bases matching no gene number 11. The CDR3 has 15 amino acids, counting the end cysteine and phenylalanine. Only CDR3 DNA is held: 45 bases, read in frame from base 1. CDR1 and CDR2 are drawn from the germline V gene: SNHLY, FYNNEI.